Listed here are 14 T cell receptor beta chains from one sample, sequenced in a study of blood T cell repertoires in COVID-19. Using immunoSEQ multiplex PCR, the repertoire was profiled, and TCRdb retains in-frame clones only, with some absent. This repertoire shows roughly 100,000 clones, roughly 79% found once; its top ten account for 4% to 6%. The specimen was peripheral blood. All receptors come from an elderly man with COVID-19, enrolled during active disease.

This clone has only one observation. V is TRBV21-1 and J is TRBJ1-2. TRBV21-1 is assigned pseudogene status. The CDR3 loop spans 13 amino acids. The CDR3 protein is CASSKATGYGYTF. The DNA for the CDR3 is TGTGCCAGCAGCAAAGCCACGGGGTATGGCTACACCTTC.

This clone was counted only a few times. J is TRBJ1-1 and V is TRBV18; 8 bases match TRBD1. The trim removed 3 bases at V and 0 bases at J, leaving 6 bases unmatched. The CDR3 is made up of 16 amino acids. CDR1 and CDR2 from the germline V gene are KGHSH and LQKENI. The DNA for the CDR3 is TGTGCCAGCTCACCTGACAGGGGTGTTATGAACACTGAAGCTTTCTTT. Amino acid sequence: CASSPDRGVMNTEAFF. Together with reference TRBV18 and TRBJ1-1, the CDR3 gives the full variable domain: NAGVMQNPRHLVRRRGQEARLRCSPMKGHSHVYWYRQLPEEGLKFMVYLQKENIIDESGMPKERFSAEFPKEGPSILRIQQVVRGDSAAYFCASSPDRGVMNTEAFFGQGTRLTVV.

The chain has TRBV5-5 and TRBJ2-7; the match to TRBD2 covers 13 bases. J was trimmed by 1 base and V by 1 base; bases with no gene match: 14. This CDR3 is built from 20 residues. From germline, CDR1 is SGHKS and CDR2 YYEKEE (reference sequence). The CDR3, as DNA: TGTGCCAGCAGCTTGAGGACTAGCGGGGGATACGGGCGGAGTTCCTACGAGCAGTACTTC. The encoded protein is CASSLRTSGGYGRSSYEQYF.

The rearrangement uses TRBV29-1 and TRBJ2-1, with 9 bases fitting TRBD2. J gave up 10 bases and V 8 bases, and 15 bases lay outside the gene matches. Germline CDR1 and CDR2: SQVTM and ANQGSEA. The CDR3 has 14 amino acids. CDR3 amino acids: CSFRSWLAGKEQFF. In nucleotides, the CDR3 is TGCAGCTTTCGATCGTGGCTAGCGGGAAAGGAGCAGTTCTTC.

This clone was seen more than once but under ten times. The chain carries TRBV2 and TRBJ2-1, with D possibly being TRBD1 (6 bases). The CDR3 extends over 14 amino acids. V lost 6 bases and J 7 bases, leaving 16 bases between the germline ends. Per the germline V gene, CDR1 is SNHLY and CDR2 is FYNNEI. The CDR3 region is CASRWTEGSNEQFF. Here the CDR3 DNA reads TGTGCCAGCAGATGGACAGAGGGTTCTAATGAGCAGTTCTTC.

V and J are TRBV5-1 and TRBJ2-5, with a possible D match to TRBD2 (5 bases). Germline V lookup: CDR1 SGHRS, CDR2 YFSETQ. The CDR3 loop spans 15 amino acids. V gave up 0 bases and J gave up 5 bases, with 14 bases separating them. In nucleotides, the CDR3 is TGCGCCAGCAGCTTGGCCGGGATTGTAACGGAGACCCAGTACTTC. Translated, it gives CASSLAGIVTETQYF.

The chain carries TRBV11-3 and TRBJ2-2, with a possible D match to TRBD1 (7 bases). The germline V and J ends were trimmed by 5 bases and 2 bases, with 15 bases remaining between them. Per germline, CDR1 SGHNT and CDR2 YENEEA. The CDR3 contains 16 residues. The DNA for the CDR3 is TGTGCCAGCAGCCCAGGGGGACTTACAAACACCGGGGAGCTGTTTTTT. Translated: CASSPGGLTNTGELFF.

The rearrangement uses TRBV27 and TRBJ2-5, with D unresolved. The germline V gene has CDR1 MNHEY and CDR2 SMNVEV (reference sequence). This CDR3 has 13 amino acids. V lost 4 bases and J 5 bases, leaving 11 bases between the germline ends. In DNA form, the CDR3 reads TGTGCCAGCAGTTCACGGAGTTCGGAGACCCAGTACTTC. Its translation is CASSSRSSETQYF.

Only one count was recorded for this clone. V and J are TRBV10-1 and TRBJ2-2; 7 bases map to TRBD1. V gave up 9 bases and J gave up 3 bases; unmatched junction bases: 4. Per the germline V gene, CDR1 is WNHNN and CDR2 is SYGVQD (reference sequence). The CDR3 is made up of 13 amino acids. The chain's CDR3 is CASGQVDTGELFF. The CDR3 DNA follows: TGCGCCAGTGGACAGGTTGACACCGGGGAGCTGTTTTTT.

This chain links TRBV7-8 with TRBJ1-1; a weak D match, TRBD1 (6 bases). Trimming took 5 bases from V and 5 from J, leaving 15 bases between them. CDR1 is SGHVS and CDR2 is FQNEAQ in the germline V gene. This CDR3 is 14 amino acids long. The chain's CDR3 is CASSPGGGWTEAFF. The CDR3 DNA reads TGTGCCAGCAGCCCGGGGGGGGGCTGGACTGAAGCTTTCTTT.

CDR3 bases: TGTGCCAGCGGCAAACCGGGAGCGGGATTCTACGAGCAGTACTTC. Its translation is CASGKPGAGFYEQYF. The rearrangement links TRBV27 to TRBJ2-7; TRBD2 agrees at 7 bases. The V and J ends lost 8 bases and 3 bases, in that order; junction bases with no gene match: 13. CDR1 and CDR2 from the germline V gene are MNHEY and SMNVEV (reference sequence). The CDR3 has 15 amino acids.

This clone was recorded once. The rearrangement links TRBV19 to TRBJ1-5, with TRBD1 matching 8 bases. V lost 1 base and J lost 0; bases outside the gene matches: 5. The CDR3 extends over 17 amino acids. Germline V gives CDR1 LNHDA, CDR2 SQIVND (reference sequence). CDR3 sequence reads: CASSIGTGGNSNQPQHF. Here the CDR3 DNA reads TGTGCCAGTAGTATAGGAACAGGGGGAAATAGCAATCAGCCCCAGCATTTT.

The gene calls are TRBV28 and TRBJ2-3; TRBD2 aligns across 9 bases. This CDR3 is 15 amino acids long. V shed 6 bases, J shed 1 base, and the junction held 5 bases outside the gene matches. Per the germline V gene, CDR1 is MDHEN and CDR2 is SYDVKM. CDR3 amino acids: CASSPRTSGTDTQYF. DNA of the CDR3: TGTGCCAGCAGCCCTCGGACTAGCGGCACAGATACGCAGTATTTT.

V usage is TRBV3-1 (or the pseudogene TRBV3-2) and J usage is TRBJ2-5; TRBD2 is a possible D gene (5 bases). The CDR3 runs to 14 residues. The V end was cut by 1 base, the J end by 5 bases, with 11 bases between. Germline assignment: CDR1 LGHDT and CDR2 YNNKEL (reference sequence). CDR3 sequence: CASSQGGGLETQYF. The DNA of the CDR3 is TGTGCCAGCAGCCAAGGTGGAGGTTTGGAGACCCAGTACTTC.